A single sample gave rise to the 29 T cell receptor beta chains below, sequenced in a study of OX40 agonist ivuxolimab in advanced cancers. The data were produced by immunoSEQ multiplex PCR, yet TCRdb's version contains in-frame clones alone and is incomplete. The sample shows around 77,000 clones, over 75% of them seen only once. Sequenced material: CD4+ or CD8+ T cells sorted from blood, taken in a trial of the OX40 agonist ivuxolimab. The receptors stem from an adult with an advanced solid tumor such as melanoma, head and neck, liver or kidney cancer.

The V call is TRBV7-2, the J call TRBJ2-7; 11 nucleotides line up with TRBD2. The CDR3 has 17 residues. Germline assignment: CDR1 SGHTA and CDR2 FQGNSA. Unmatched junction bases numbered 10, after V lost 1 base and J lost 5 bases. The CDR3 region is CASSLVSGSGGAHEQYF. The CDR3 nucleotides are TGTGCCAGCAGCTTAGTGTCGGGTAGCGGGGGGGCCCACGAGCAGTACTTC. Filled out from reference TRBV7-2 and TRBJ2-7, the complete variable domain reads GAGVSQSPSNKVTEKGKDVELRCDPISGHTALYWYRQSLGQGLEFLIYFQGNSAPDKSGLPSDRFSAERTGGSVSTLTIQRTQQEDSAVYLCASSLVSGSGGAHEQYFGPGTRLTVT.

The V call is TRBV18, the J call TRBJ2-7, with D perhaps matching TRBD1 (5 bases). V lost 5 bases and J 6 bases, leaving 11 bases between the germline ends. Germline V CDR1 and CDR2: KGHSH, LQKENI. This CDR3 is 12 amino acids long. The CDR3 sequence is CASSASRGEQYF. In DNA, the CDR3 is TGTGCCAGCTCAGCCTCTAGGGGCGAGCAGTACTTC.

The J gene is TRBJ2-5, the V gene TRBV7-2, with D unresolved. Trimming took off 0 bases at V and 5 bases at J, with 7 bases between the two ends. The CDR3 runs 13 residues. Per germline, CDR1 SGHTA and CDR2 FQGNSA. CDR3 loop: CASSLAVLETQYF. The CDR3 region has the DNA TGTGCCAGCAGCTTAGCGGTTTTGGAGACCCAGTACTTC.

The chain recombines TRBV10-3 with TRBJ2-5; tentatively, D is TRBD2 (7 bases). Trimming cost V 2 bases and J 2 bases, with 15 bases left between them. Germline V lookup: CDR1 ENHRY, CDR2 SYGVKD. This CDR3 is built from 16 residues. CDR3 nucleotides: TGTGCCATCAGTGAGCCGGCGGGGAGGGGGCAAGAGACCCAGTACTTC. It translates to CAISEPAGRGQETQYF.

This clone was seen only once. The V and J genes are TRBV6-5 and TRBJ1-2; the D is unclear. There are 11 residues in the CDR3. Between the trimmed V and J ends, which lost 5 bases and 8 bases, there was a span of 9 bases. Germline lookup yields CDR1 MNHEY and CDR2 SVGAGI. The CDR3: CASSGRGGYTF. CDR3 bases: TGTGCCAGCAGTGGCCGAGGGGGCTACACCTTC.

The V gene is TRBV2, the J gene TRBJ1-1; D remains unclear. V dropped 2 bases and J dropped 8 bases, with 12 bases sitting between them. This CDR3 has 13 residues. Germline V gene sequence: CDR1 SNHLY, CDR2 FYNNEI. The CDR3 coding sequence is TGTGCCAGCAGTGAAAGGCAGCCTCGCGAAGCTTTCTTT. This translates into CASSERQPREAFF.

The CDR3 spells CSGASGGADEQFF. As DNA, the CDR3 is TGCAGCGGGGCTAGCGGGGGGGCTGATGAGCAGTTCTTC. The rearrangement links TRBV29-1 to TRBJ2-1, with 12 positions matching TRBD2. This CDR3 is 13 amino acids long. The junction had 6 bases not matched to a gene; V was cut back by 7 bases and J by 8 bases. Germline lookup yields CDR1 SQVTM and CDR2 ANQGSEA.

The rearrangement links TRBV6-1 to TRBJ2-5; 7 nucleotides align to TRBD1. The V segment lost 4 bases and the J segment 1 base; nucleotides outside the gene matches: 9. Looked up from germline, CDR1 is MNHNS and CDR2 is SASEGT. CDR3 length: 16 residues. CDR3 nucleotides: TGTGCCAGCAGTGGCCAACAGGGGCCGCCCCAAGAGACCCAGTACTTC. It is translated as CASSGQQGPPQETQYF.

The chain links TRBV6-1 to TRBJ2-3; 12 nucleotides match TRBD2. Per the germline V gene, CDR1 is MNHNS and CDR2 is SASEGT. V gave up 3 bases and J gave up 5 bases; unmatched junction bases: 9. The CDR3 covers 17 residues. The CDR3 loop reads CASSETSGGDSGDTQYF. The CDR3 bases are TGTGCCAGCAGTGAGACTAGCGGGGGCGATTCCGGAGATACGCAGTATTTT.

V usage is TRBV4-3 and J usage is TRBJ2-3; weak D call: TRBD1 (5 bases). This CDR3 has 16 residues. V was pared by 0 bases and J by 4 bases, with 14 bases between. From germline, CDR1 is LGHNA and CDR2 YSLEER. The CDR3 DNA reads as TGCGCCAGCAGCCAAGAGGGGCCGGGCGGAGCAGATACGCAGTATTTT. Protein sequence: CASSQEGPGGADTQYF.

The genes are TRBV18 and TRBJ1-2, with no clear D. Trimming removed 6 bases from V and 8 bases from J, with 16 bases in between. The CDR3 extends over 13 amino acids. The germline gives CDR1 KGHSH, CDR2 LQKENI. Written as DNA, the CDR3 is TGTGCCAGCTCGCCCACGGAGGAGGACGGCTACACCTTC. Translation gives CASSPTEEDGYTF.

This clone was detected once. The DNA for the CDR3 is TGTGCCACCAGCAGGCTAGGGGAAAAACTGTTTTTT. This gives the protein CATSRLGEKLFF. The chain is built from TRBV15 and TRBJ1-4; D not resolved. V lost 3 bases and J lost 8, with 7 bases in between. CDR3 length: 12 residues. Germline V CDR1 and CDR2: LNHNV, YYDKDF (reference sequence).

This clone was seen more than once but under ten times. This rearrangement joins TRBV6-5 to TRBJ1-5; TRBD1 agrees at 8 bases. This CDR3 comprises 14 residues. J was trimmed by 7 bases and V by 5 bases; bases with no gene match: 7. Germline V gene data show CDR1 as MNHEY and CDR2 as SVGAGI. The CDR3 bases are TGTGCCAGCAGTCCGGGGACAGGTCGACAGCCCCAGCATTTT. Encoded protein: CASSPGTGRQPQHF.

The chain couples TRBV7-8 to TRBJ1-2; D gene unclear. The CDR3 spans 13 residues. The germline V gene has CDR1 SGHVS and CDR2 FQNEAQ. The V and J ends lost 5 bases and 5 bases respectively, with 12 bases between them. CDR3 coding DNA: TGTGCCAGCAGCCCCCGGGCTAGGTATGGCTACACCTTC. Amino acid sequence: CASSPRARYGYTF.

A single count supports this clone. The rearrangement links TRBV19 to TRBJ2-2; no reliable D call. Trimming stripped 3 bases from V and 5 bases from J, with 4 bases between. The CDR3 extends over 12 amino acids. CDR1 is LNHDA and CDR2 is SQIVND in the germline V gene (reference sequence). The CDR3 here is CASSMPTGELFF. The CDR3 DNA sequence: TGTGCCAGTAGTATGCCGACCGGGGAGCTGTTTTTT. Using reference TRBV19 and TRBJ2-2 for the parts outside the CDR3, the full variable domain is DGGITQSPKYLFRKEGQNVTLSCEQNLNHDAMYWYRQDPGQGLRLIYYSQIVNDFQKGDIAEGYSVSREKKESFPLTVTSAQKNPTAFYLCASSMPTGELFFGEGSRLTVL.

This rearrangement joins TRBV2 to TRBJ2-3; TRBD1 matches at 12 bases. Losses at the gene ends were 6 bases for V and 5 bases for J; bases not matched to a gene: 12. Germline V gene sequence: CDR1 SNHLY, CDR2 FYNNEI. The CDR3 is 17 residues long. The CDR3 region has the DNA TGTGCCAGCAGGCCCGGGACAGGGGGCGAGGGGGGAGATACGCAGTATTTT. Protein product: CASRPGTGGEGGDTQYF.

This clone was counted between two and nine times. The chain is built from TRBV6-5 and TRBJ2-7; D is unresolved. The CDR3 runs to 11 residues. Per the germline V gene, CDR1 is MNHEY and CDR2 is SVGAGI. Trimming removed 5 bases at V and 6 bases at J, with 8 bases between. CDR3 in DNA: TGTGCCAGCAGTCTCCTCGGCGAGCAGTACTTC. It codes for CASSLLGEQYF.

The chain links TRBV27 to TRBJ2-2, with D unclear. Germline values: CDR1 MNHEY, CDR2 SMNVEV (reference sequence). The ends were cut back, 7 bases at V and 6 bases at J, with 12 bases in the middle. This CDR3 is 13 amino acids long. The CDR3 DNA follows: TGTGCCAGCACCGGGTGGAAGTCCGGGGAGCTGTTTTTT. Residues: CASTGWKSGELFF.

The chain recombines TRBV6-5 with TRBJ2-5; 10 bases align to TRBD1. Per germline, CDR1 MNHEY and CDR2 SVGAGI. The CDR3 is made up of 15 amino acids. Unmatched junction bases numbered 3, after V lost 0 bases and J lost 5 bases. The CDR3, as DNA: TGTGCCAGCAGTTACTCGGGACAGGGGTTCGAGACCCAGTACTTC. Encoded protein: CASSYSGQGFETQYF.

The CDR3: CASSYGPGDYGYTF. The CDR3 nucleotides are TGTGCCAGCAGTTACGGCCCAGGCGACTATGGCTACACCTTC. This rearrangement joins TRBV6-5 to TRBJ1-2; D not resolved. The CDR3 is 14 residues long. CDR1 is MNHEY and CDR2 is SVGAGI in the germline V gene. Trimming cost V 2 bases and J 3 bases, with 10 bases left between them.

In DNA form, the CDR3 reads TGTGCCAGCAGCCCTAGGGGGTACAATGAAAAACTGTTTTTT. Translation gives CASSPRGYNEKLFF. V usage is TRBV14 and J usage is TRBJ1-4, with a possible D match to TRBD1 (6 bases). The V end lost 4 bases, the J end lost 5 bases, and 11 bases lay between the germline ends. The CDR3 is made up of 14 amino acids. The germline CDR1 and CDR2 sequences are SGHDN and FVKESK.

The genes are TRBV5-4 and TRBJ2-4, with a possible D match to TRBD2 (6 bases). The germline CDR1 and CDR2 sequences are SGHNT and YYREEE (reference sequence). CDR3 size: 15 residues. The V and J ends lost 5 bases and 3 bases respectively, with 15 bases between them. The CDR3 loop reads CASRGGGTDKNIQYF. The DNA for the CDR3 is TGTGCCAGCAGGGGTGGAGGGACGGACAAAAACATTCAGTACTTC. The variable domain in full, completed from reference TRBV5-4 and TRBJ2-4, reads ETGVTQSPTHLIKTRGQQVTLRCSSQSGHNTVSWYQQALGQGPQFIFQYYREEENGRGNFPPRFSGLQFPNYSSELNVNALELDDSALYLCASRGGGTDKNIQYFGAGTRLSVL.

This chain joins TRBV6-1 and TRBJ2-1, with TRBD2 as a possible D gene (5 bases). With 2 bases removed from V and 8 bases from J, the gap between germline ends came to 13 bases. CDR1 is MNHNS and CDR2 is SASEGT in the germline V gene. The CDR3 spans 14 residues. CDR3 DNA: TGTGCCAGCAGTGAAACGGAGGTTAGCGATGAGCAGTTCTTC. Translated, it gives CASSETEVSDEQFF.

DNA for the CDR3: TGTGCCAGCAGCGTAGAAGGGTCACCGAACACCGGGGAGCTGTTTTTT. It encodes CASSVEGSPNTGELFF. This chain joins TRBV9 and TRBJ2-2, with unresolved D. Germline V CDR1 and CDR2: SGDLS, YYNGEE. The CDR3 totals 16 residues. The V end lost 0 bases, the J end lost 0 bases, and 9 bases lay between the germline ends.

The DNA for the CDR3 is TGTGCCAGCAGCCGCCGATTTGCAACTAATGAAAAACTGTTTTTT. It codes for CASSRRFATNEKLFF. The V gene is TRBV7-2, the J gene TRBJ1-4; unclear D gene. Germline CDR1 reads SGHTA; CDR2 reads FQGNSA. The CDR3 spans 15 residues. Trimming left V 5 bases short and J 0 bases short, with 10 bases between. The full variable domain, completed using reference TRBV7-2 and TRBJ1-4, is GAGVSQSPSNKVTEKGKDVELRCDPISGHTALYWYRQSLGQGLEFLIYFQGNSAPDKSGLPSDRFSAERTGGSVSTLTIQRTQQEDSAVYLCASSRRFATNEKLFFGSGTQLSVL.

As regards this clone: This sample also contains other DNA sequences that code for the same CDR3. The chain recombines TRBV7-2 with TRBJ2-3; tentatively, D is TRBD1 or TRBD2 (7 bases each). This CDR3 spans 15 amino acids. Germline V CDR1 and CDR2: SGHTA, FQGNSA. V gave up 3 bases and J gave up 3 bases, with 13 bases separating them. The CDR3 sequence is CASSFSGGATDTQYF. Written as DNA, the CDR3 is TGTGCCAGCAGCTTTTCAGGGGGGGCGACAGATACGCAGTATTTT.

To note about this clone: Its ends do not fully match the called genes, so a read error is possible. The rearrangement joins TRBV7-7 to TRBJ2-5, with D possibly being TRBD1 or TRBD2 (6 bases each). The CDR3 is made up of 13 amino acids. Germline CDR1 and CDR2: SSHAT and FNYEAQ (reference sequence). DNA of the CDR3: TGTGCTAGCAGCTTAGGGGGGAGGGAGACCCAGTACTTC. As protein: CASSLGGRETQYF.

The chain links TRBV10-3 to TRBJ2-5, with TRBD1 matching over 8 bases. V dropped 6 bases and J dropped 5; count of bases not matched to a gene: 5. The germline CDR1 and CDR2 sequences are ENHRY and SYGVKD. This CDR3 has 13 residues. CDR3 DNA sequence: TGTGCCATCAGACAGGGGGGTGGTGAGACCCAGTACTTC. Its translation: CAIRQGGGETQYF.

This clone showed up just a few times. This rearrangement joins TRBV5-1 to TRBJ2-3; D uncertain. Germline V gene sequence: CDR1 SGHRS, CDR2 YFSETQ. The CDR3 contains 15 residues. V lost 6 bases and J lost 1, with 15 bases in between. The CDR3 region is CASTPSLAGTDTQYF. CDR3 sequence (DNA): TGCGCCAGCACCCCTTCGCTCGCGGGCACAGATACGCAGTATTTT.